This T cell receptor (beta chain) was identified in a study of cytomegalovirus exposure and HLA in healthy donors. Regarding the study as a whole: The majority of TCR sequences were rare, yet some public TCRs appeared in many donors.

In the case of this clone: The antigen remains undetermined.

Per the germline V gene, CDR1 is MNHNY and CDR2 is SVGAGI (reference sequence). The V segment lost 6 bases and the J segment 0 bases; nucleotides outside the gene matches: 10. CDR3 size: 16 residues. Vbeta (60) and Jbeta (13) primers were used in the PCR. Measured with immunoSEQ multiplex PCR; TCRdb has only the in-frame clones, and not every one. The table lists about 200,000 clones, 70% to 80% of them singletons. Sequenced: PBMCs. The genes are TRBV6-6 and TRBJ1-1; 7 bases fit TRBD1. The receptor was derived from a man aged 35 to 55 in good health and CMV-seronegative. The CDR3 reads CASSWTGHSMNTEAFF. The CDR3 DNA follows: TGTGCCAGCAGCTGGACAGGCCATAGTATGAACACTGAAGCTTTCTTT.